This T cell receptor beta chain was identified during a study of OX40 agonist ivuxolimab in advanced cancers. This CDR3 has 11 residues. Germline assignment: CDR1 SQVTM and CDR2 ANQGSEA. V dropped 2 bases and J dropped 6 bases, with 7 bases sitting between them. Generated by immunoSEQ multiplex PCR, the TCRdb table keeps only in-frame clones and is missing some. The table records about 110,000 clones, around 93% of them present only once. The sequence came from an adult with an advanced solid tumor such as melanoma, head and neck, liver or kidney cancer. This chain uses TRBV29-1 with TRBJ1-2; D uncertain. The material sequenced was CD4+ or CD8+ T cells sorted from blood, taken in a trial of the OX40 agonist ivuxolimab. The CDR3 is CSVEYGNGYTF. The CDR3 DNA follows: TGCAGCGTTGAATATGGTAATGGCTACACCTTC.